This paragraph reports one T cell receptor beta chain. Its specificity is unknown. The entry originates in a study of human thymus T cells. Notes on the study in general: Usage of V and J genes appeared biased in thymic and blood repertoires.

This CDR3 comprises 17 residues. CDR1 LGHNA and CDR2 YNFKEQ come from the germline V gene. The trim removed 0 bases at V and 7 bases at J, leaving 8 bases unmatched. Data came from immunoSEQ multiplex PCR; TCRdb stores just in-frame clones and leaves some out. There are tens of thousands of clones in the sample; around 94% occur only once, and around 5.9% lies in the top ten. The sample taken for sequencing was blood. This receptor was obtained from a boy under two years old with a congenital heart defect but otherwise immunologically healthy. This rearrangement joins TRBV4-2 to TRBJ2-2; 10 bases are shared with TRBD2. In DNA, the CDR3 is TGTGCCAGCAGCCAAGATTGGTCGCTAGCGGGAGTCGGGGAGCTGTTTTTT. Translated, it gives CASSQDWSLAGVGELFF.